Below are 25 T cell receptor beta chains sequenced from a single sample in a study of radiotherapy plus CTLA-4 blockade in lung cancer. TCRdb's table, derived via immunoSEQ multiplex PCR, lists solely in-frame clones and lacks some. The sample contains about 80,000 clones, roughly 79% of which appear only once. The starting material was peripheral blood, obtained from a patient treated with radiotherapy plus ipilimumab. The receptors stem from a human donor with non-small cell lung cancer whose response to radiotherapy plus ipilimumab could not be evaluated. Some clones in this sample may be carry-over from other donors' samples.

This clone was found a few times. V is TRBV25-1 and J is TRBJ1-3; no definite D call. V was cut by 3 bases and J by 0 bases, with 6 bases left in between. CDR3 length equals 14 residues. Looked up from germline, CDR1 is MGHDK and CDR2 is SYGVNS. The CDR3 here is CASSDPGSGNTIYF. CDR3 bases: TGTGCCAGCAGTGACCCAGGCTCTGGAAACACCATATATTTT.

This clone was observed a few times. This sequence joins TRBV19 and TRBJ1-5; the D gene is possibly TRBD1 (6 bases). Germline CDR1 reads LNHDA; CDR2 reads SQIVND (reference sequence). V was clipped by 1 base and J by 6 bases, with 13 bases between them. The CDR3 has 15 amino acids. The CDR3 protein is CASSIGNRAGQPQHF. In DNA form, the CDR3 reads TGTGCCAGTAGTATAGGAAACAGGGCGGGTCAGCCCCAGCATTTT. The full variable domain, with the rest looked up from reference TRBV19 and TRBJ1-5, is DGGITQSPKYLFRKEGQNVTLSCEQNLNHDAMYWYRQDPGQGLRLIYYSQIVNDFQKGDIAEGYSVSREKKESFPLTVTSAQKNPTAFYLCASSIGNRAGQPQHFGDGTRLSIL.

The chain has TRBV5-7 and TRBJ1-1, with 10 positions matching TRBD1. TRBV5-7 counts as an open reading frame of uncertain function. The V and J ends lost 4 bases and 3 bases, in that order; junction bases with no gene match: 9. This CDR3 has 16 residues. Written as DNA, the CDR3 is TGTGCCAGCAGCCCGGACAGGGGGAGGGGGGACACTGAAGCTTTCTTT. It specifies CASSPDRGRGDTEAFF.

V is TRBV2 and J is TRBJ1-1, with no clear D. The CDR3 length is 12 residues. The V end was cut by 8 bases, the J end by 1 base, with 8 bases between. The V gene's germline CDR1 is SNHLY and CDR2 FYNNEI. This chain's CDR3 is CASGRGNTEAFF. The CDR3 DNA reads TGTGCCAGCGGCCGGGGGAACACTGAAGCTTTCTTT.

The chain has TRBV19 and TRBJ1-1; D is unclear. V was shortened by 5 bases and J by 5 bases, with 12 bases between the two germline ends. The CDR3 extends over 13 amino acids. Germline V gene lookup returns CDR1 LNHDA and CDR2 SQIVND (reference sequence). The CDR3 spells CASSPQLETEAFF. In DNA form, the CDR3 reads TGTGCCAGTAGTCCTCAACTTGAAACTGAAGCTTTCTTT.

The CDR3 region has the DNA TGTGCCAGCAGTGGGGCGGGCGCCTCAGGTTTCTTGAATCAGCCCCAGCATTTT. The encoded protein is CASSGAGASGFLNQPQHF. V is TRBV6-1 and J is TRBJ1-5, with unresolved D. V shed 4 bases and J shed 4 bases, with 23 bases lying between them. Germline CDR1 MNHNS, CDR2 SASEGT. The CDR3 sequence is 18 residues long.

CDR3 protein: CASSQTGGNSPLHF. CDR3 nucleotide sequence: TGCGCCAGCAGCCAGACAGGGGGGAATTCACCCCTCCACTTT. The V and J genes are TRBV5-1 and TRBJ1-6, with 9 positions matching TRBD1. With 4 bases clipped from V and 7 bases from J, the junction kept 3 bases outside the gene matches. Per germline, CDR1 SGHRS and CDR2 YFSETQ. This CDR3 is built from 14 residues. Looking up the rest from reference TRBV5-1 and TRBJ1-6 gives the full variable domain: KAGVTQTPRYLIKTRGQQVTLSCSPISGHRSVSWYQQTPGQGLQFLFEYFSETQRNKGNFPGRFSGRQFSNSRSEMNVSTLELGDSALYLCASSQTGGNSPLHFGNGTRLTVT.

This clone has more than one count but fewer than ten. The CDR3 reads CASSPLRDTQYF. The CDR3 coding sequence is TGTGCCAGCAGCCCCCTCAGGGATACGCAGTATTTT. V gene TRBV7-2 combines with J gene TRBJ2-3, with D hard to call. The germline CDR1 and CDR2 sequences are SGHTA and FQGNSA. V was clipped by 5 bases and J by 6 bases, with 9 bases between them. There are 12 residues in the CDR3.

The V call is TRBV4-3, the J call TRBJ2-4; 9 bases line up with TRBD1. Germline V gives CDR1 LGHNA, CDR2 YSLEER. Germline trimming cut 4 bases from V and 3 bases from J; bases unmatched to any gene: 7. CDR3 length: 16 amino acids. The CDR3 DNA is TGCGCCAGCAGCCCTGGACAGGGGACTTTCAAAAACATTCAGTACTTC. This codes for CASSPGQGTFKNIQYF.

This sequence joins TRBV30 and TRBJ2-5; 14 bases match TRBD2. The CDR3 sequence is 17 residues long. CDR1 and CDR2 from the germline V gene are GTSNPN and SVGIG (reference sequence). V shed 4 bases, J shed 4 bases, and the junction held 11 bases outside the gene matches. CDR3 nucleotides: TGTGCCTGGATCCCCCCCGCCGGGACTAGCGGGGGAGAGACCCAGTACTTC. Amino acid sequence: CAWIPPAGTSGGETQYF.

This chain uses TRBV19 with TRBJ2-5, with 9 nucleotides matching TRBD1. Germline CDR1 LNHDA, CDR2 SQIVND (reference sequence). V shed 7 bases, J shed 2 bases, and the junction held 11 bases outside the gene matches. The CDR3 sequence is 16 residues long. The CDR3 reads CASTGIGQGKQETQYF. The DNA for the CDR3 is TGTGCCAGTACAGGTATTGGACAGGGGAAACAAGAGACCCAGTACTTC.

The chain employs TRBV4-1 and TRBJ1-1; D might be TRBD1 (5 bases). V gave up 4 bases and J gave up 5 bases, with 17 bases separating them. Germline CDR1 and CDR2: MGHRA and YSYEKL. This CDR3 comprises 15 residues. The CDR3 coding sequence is TGCGCCAGCAGCCCCCGACATGGGGCAGGAACTGAAGCTTTCTTT. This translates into CASSPRHGAGTEAFF.

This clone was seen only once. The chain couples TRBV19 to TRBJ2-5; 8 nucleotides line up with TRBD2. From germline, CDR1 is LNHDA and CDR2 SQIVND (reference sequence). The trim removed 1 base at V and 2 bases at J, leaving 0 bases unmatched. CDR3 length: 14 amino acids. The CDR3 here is CASSIAGGQETQYF. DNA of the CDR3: TGTGCCAGTAGTATAGCGGGGGGGCAAGAGACCCAGTACTTC.

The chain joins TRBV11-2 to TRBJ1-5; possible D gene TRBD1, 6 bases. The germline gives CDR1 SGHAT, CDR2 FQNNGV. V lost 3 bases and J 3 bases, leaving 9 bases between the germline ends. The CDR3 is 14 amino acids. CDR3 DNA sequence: TGTGCCAGCAGCTTGGGGGGGCCCAATCAGCCCCAGCATTTT. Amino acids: CASSLGGPNQPQHF.

CDR3 DNA: TGTGCCAGCAGTCGAGGGGGGAGGGTTGAGACCCAGTACTTC. Translating it yields CASSRGGRVETQYF. The chain has TRBV6-4 and TRBJ2-5; a weak D match, TRBD2 (7 bases). Trimming left V 5 bases short and J 5 bases short, with 15 bases between. Germline CDR1 is MRHNA and CDR2 is SNTAGT. The CDR3 is 14 residues long.

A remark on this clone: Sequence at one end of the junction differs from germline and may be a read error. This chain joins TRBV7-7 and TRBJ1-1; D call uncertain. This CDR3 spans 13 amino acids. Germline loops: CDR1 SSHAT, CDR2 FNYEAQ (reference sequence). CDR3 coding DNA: TGTGCTAGCAGCTACGGTACCGACACTGAAGCTTTCTTT. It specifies CASSYGTDTEAFF.

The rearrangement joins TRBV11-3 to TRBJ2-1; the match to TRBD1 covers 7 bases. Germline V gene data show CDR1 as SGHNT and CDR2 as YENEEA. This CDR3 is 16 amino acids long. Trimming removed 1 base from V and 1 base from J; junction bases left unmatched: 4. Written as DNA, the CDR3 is TGTGCCAGCAGCTTAGGCAGGGGGTGGTCCTACAATGAGCAGTTCTTC. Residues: CASSLGRGWSYNEQFF.

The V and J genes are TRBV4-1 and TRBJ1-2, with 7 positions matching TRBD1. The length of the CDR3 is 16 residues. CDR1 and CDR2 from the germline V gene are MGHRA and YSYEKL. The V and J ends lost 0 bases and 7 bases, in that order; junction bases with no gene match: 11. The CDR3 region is CASSQEFRDRLFGYTF. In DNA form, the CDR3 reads TGCGCCAGCAGCCAAGAGTTCCGGGACAGACTATTTGGCTACACCTTC.

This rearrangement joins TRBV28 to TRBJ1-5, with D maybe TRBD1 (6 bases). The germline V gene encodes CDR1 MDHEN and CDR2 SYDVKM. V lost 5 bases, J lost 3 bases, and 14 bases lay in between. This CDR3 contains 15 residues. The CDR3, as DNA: TGTGCCAGCAGTGCGACAGGAGCCCTCAATCAGCCCCAGCATTTT. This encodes CASSATGALNQPQHF.

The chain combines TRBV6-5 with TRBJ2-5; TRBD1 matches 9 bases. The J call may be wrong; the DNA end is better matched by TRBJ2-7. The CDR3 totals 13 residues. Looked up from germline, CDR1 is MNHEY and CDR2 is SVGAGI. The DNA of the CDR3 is TGTGCCAGCAGTCTTGGACAGGGGAGCGAGCAGTACTTC. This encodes CASSLGQGSEQYF.

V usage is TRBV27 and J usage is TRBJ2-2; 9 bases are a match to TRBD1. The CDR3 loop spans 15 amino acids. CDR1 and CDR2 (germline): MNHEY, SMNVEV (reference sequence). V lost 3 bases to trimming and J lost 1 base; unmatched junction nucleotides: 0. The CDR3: CASSLGQGNTGELFF. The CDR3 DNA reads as TGTGCCAGCAGTTTGGGACAGGGGAACACCGGGGAGCTGTTTTTT.

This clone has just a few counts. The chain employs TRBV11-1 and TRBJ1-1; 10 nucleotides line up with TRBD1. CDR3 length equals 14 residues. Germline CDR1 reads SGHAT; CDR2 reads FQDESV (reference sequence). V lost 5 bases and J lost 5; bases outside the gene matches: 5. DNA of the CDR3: TGTGCCAGCAGCCAGGGACAGGGGATAACTGAAGCTTTCTTT. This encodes CASSQGQGITEAFF.

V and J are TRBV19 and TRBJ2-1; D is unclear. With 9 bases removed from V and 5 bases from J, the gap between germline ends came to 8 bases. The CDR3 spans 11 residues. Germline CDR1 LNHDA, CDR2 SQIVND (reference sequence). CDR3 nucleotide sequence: TGTGCCAGCCGCTACGACAATGAGCAGTTCTTC. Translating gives CASRYDNEQFF.

The DNA for the CDR3 is TGTGCCAGCAGCCAAGATTTGACGACAACCAAAGAGACCCAGTACTTC. Encoded protein: CASSQDLTTTKETQYF. The chain has TRBV4-2 and TRBJ2-5; D is uncertain. V dropped 0 bases and J dropped 3 bases, with 14 bases sitting between them. The germline CDR1 and CDR2 sequences are LGHNA and YNFKEQ. This CDR3 has 16 amino acids.

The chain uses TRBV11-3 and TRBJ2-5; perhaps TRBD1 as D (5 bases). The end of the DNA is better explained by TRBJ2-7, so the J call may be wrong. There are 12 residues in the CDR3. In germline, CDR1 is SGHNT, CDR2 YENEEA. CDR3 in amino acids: CASTPRGYEQYF. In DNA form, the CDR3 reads TGTGCCAGCACTCCAAGGGGCTACGAGCAGTACTTC.